Reported below is one T cell receptor beta chain. The entry originates in a study of T cell changes during pregnancy in multiple sclerosis. This CDR3 contains 17 residues. After removal of 1 base from V and 0 bases from J, the junction contained 5 bases not matched to a gene. Germline V lookup: CDR1 SGHTA, CDR2 FQGNSA. Sequencing was performed with immunoSEQ multiplex PCR; in TCRdb, only in-frame clones are kept and a portion is missing. Of over 50,000 clones listed, around 91% are singletons. This clonotype was sampled from a female donor in good health, enrolled as a control in a pregnancy study. Sequencing was performed on peripheral blood, taken in the third trimester of pregnancy. The chain links TRBV7-2 to TRBJ1-5, with 8 nucleotides matching TRBD1. The DNA for the CDR3 is TGTGCCAGCAGCTTAGGTGGACAGGGCTTTAGCAATCAGCCCCAGCATTTT. This translates into CASSLGGQGFSNQPQHF.